A single sample gave rise to the 11 T cell receptor beta chains below, sequenced in a study of CD8+ T cells in alopecia areata. Sequencing used cDNA as its template, made by extracting RNA and reverse transcribing it. Some clones are missing from TCRdb's copy, which holds only in-frame ones; the method was immunoSEQ multiplex PCR. Of some 130,000 clones listed, 49% were seen once; the top ten hold around a sixth. The source material was CD8+ T cells sorted from blood, sampled at week 0. These receptors were obtained from a human donor with alopecia areata.

This clone was detected once. The V and J genes are TRBV7-9 and TRBJ2-6; the D gene could be TRBD1 or TRBD2 (7 bases each). The ends were cut back, 5 bases at V and 2 bases at J, with 16 bases in the middle. This CDR3 is 17 amino acids long. The germline gives CDR1 SEHNR, CDR2 FQNEAQ (reference sequence). The CDR3 DNA reads TGTGCCAGCAGCCCAACCAGGGGGGGCGCTGGGGCCAACGTCCTGACTTTC. The encoded protein is CASSPTRGGAGANVLTF.

This clone was observed a handful of times. Other nucleotide sequences from this sample produce the same CDR3. The chain is built from TRBV29-1 and TRBJ1-1; D unresolved. Per germline, CDR1 SQVTM and CDR2 ANQGSEA. The CDR3 covers 11 residues. The V end was cut by 4 bases, the J end by 0 bases, with 3 bases between. CDR3 bases: TGCAGCGTTGGGGTGAACACTGAAGCTTTCTTT. Its protein product is CSVGVNTEAFF.

This sequence joins TRBV2 and TRBJ1-5; possible D gene TRBD1, 5 bases. V shed 3 bases and J shed 6 bases, with 12 bases lying between them. The CDR3 covers 14 residues. Germline V gene sequence: CDR1 SNHLY, CDR2 FYNNEI. CDR3 nucleotide sequence: TGTGCCAGCAGTGAGAGGGGAAACGGTCAGCCCCAGCATTTT. Amino acids: CASSERGNGQPQHF.

This clone was observed a handful of times. This chain connects TRBV10-3 to TRBJ1-6; D unclear. The V and J ends lost 2 bases and 7 bases respectively, with 9 bases between them. The CDR3 totals 14 residues. Germline V gene lookup returns CDR1 ENHRY and CDR2 SYGVKD. CDR3 region: CAISEPRSNSPLHF. The CDR3 DNA reads TGTGCCATCAGTGAGCCCCGATCGAATTCACCCCTCCACTTT.

In DNA, the CDR3 is TGTGCCAGCAGCTTATTATCGGGACAGGGTTCCTACAATGAGCAGTTCTTC. Residues: CASSLLSGQGSYNEQFF. The J gene is TRBJ2-1, the V gene TRBV7-2; 9 nucleotides match TRBD1. V gave up 2 bases and J gave up 1 base; unmatched junction bases: 6. This CDR3 region has 17 residues. The V gene's germline CDR1 is SGHTA and CDR2 FQGNSA.

This clone was seen a few times. The chain links TRBV30 to TRBJ1-1; possibly TRBD1 for D (5 bases). The germline CDR1 and CDR2 sequences are GTSNPN and SVGIG (reference sequence). The CDR3 runs to 13 residues. V lost 3 bases to trimming and J lost 1 base, with 9 bases between them. The CDR3 spells CAWRGTANTEAFF. DNA of the CDR3: TGTGCCTGGAGGGGGACGGCGAACACTGAAGCTTTCTTT.

The chain employs TRBV5-6 and TRBJ2-7, with 7 bases identical to TRBD1. This CDR3 has 15 amino acids. J lost 3 bases, V lost 4 bases, and 10 bases had no gene match. Looked up from germline, CDR1 is SGHDT and CDR2 is YYEEEE. CDR3 sequence: CASSPRRDSVYEQYF. CDR3 DNA: TGTGCCAGCAGCCCTCGAAGGGACAGTGTCTACGAGCAGTACTTC.

This clone was found a few times. The rearrangement links TRBV19 to TRBJ1-1; D is ambiguous. Germline V gives CDR1 LNHDA, CDR2 SQIVND (reference sequence). The CDR3 sequence is 11 residues long. The ends were cut back, 7 bases at V and 5 bases at J, with 8 bases in the middle. The CDR3 loop reads CASIWGTEAFF. The DNA for the CDR3 is TGTGCCAGTATTTGGGGAACTGAAGCTTTCTTT.

The genes are TRBV13 and TRBJ2-3; 7 positions match TRBD2. The V segment lost 5 bases and the J segment 6 bases; nucleotides outside the gene matches: 5. The CDR3 has 13 residues. Germline-derived CDR1 and CDR2 are PRHDT and FYEKMQ (reference sequence). DNA for the CDR3: TGTGCCAGCAGCCTATCACTAGCGGATACGCAGTATTTT. Protein product: CASSLSLADTQYF.

The CDR3 region is CSVERRAAGRFF. The CDR3 region has the DNA TGCAGCGTTGAACGACGGGCGGCAGGTCGGTTCTTC. This chain connects TRBV29-1 to TRBJ2-1; D gene unclear. The length of the CDR3 is 12 residues. The V gene's germline CDR1 is SQVTM and CDR2 ANQGSEA. Trimming stripped 2 bases from V and 15 bases from J, with 17 bases between.

The chain is built from TRBV7-9 and TRBJ2-3, with D uncertain. The CDR3 spans 12 residues. V lost 5 bases and J lost 6, with 9 bases in between. The germline V gene has CDR1 SEHNR and CDR2 FQNEAQ (reference sequence). The CDR3 DNA sequence: TGTGCCAGCAGCGTTGCCCCCGATACGCAGTATTTT. Translated, it gives CASSVAPDTQYF.